The rows below give T cell receptor beta chains drawn from one sample of a study of PD-L1 blockade in urothelial cancer. TCRdb's copy holds only in-frame clones and misses some; the assay was immunoSEQ multiplex PCR. The table lists 120,000 or so clones, around 88% of them singletons. Source: PBMCs, taken around atezolizumab (anti-PD-L1) treatment. Receptor source: a man aged 50-60 years with urothelial cancer. CDR3s include the opening cysteine and the closing phenylalanine or tryptophan. The order of the fields is clone size, J gene, V gene, D gene, CDR3 DNA, CDR3 protein. A D gene is named only where the DNA matches it firmly. Clone size is given for some rows only: seen once, a few or many times, or a class if the clone is expanded.

>-|TRBJ2-3|TRBV11-3|-
TGTGCCAGCAGCTTTGGGGCACCGACAGATACGCAGTATTTT
CASSFGAPTDTQYF
>-|TRBJ2-5|TRBV30|TRBD2
TGTGCCTGGAGTGGACTAGCGGGAGACACGAAGACCCAGTACTTC
CAWSGLAGDTKTQYF
>-|TRBJ2-1|TRBV15|TRBD1
TGTGCCACCAGCAACCTACAGGGGAGCTCCTACAATGAGCAGTTCTTC
CATSNLQGSSYNEQFF
>-|TRBJ2-5|TRBV5-1|-
TGCGCCAGCAGCTTCCAGGGGTCCCAAGAGACCCAGTACTTC
CASSFQGSQETQYF
>-|TRBJ1-5|TRBV7-2|-
TGTGCCAGCAGCTTAGGAGGTCTAACCAATCAGCCCCAGCATTTT
CASSLGGLTNQPQHF
>-|TRBJ1-6|TRBV27|-
TGTGCCAGCAGTTCCTCCAGGGTTTTTAATTCACCCCTCCACTTT
CASSSSRVFNSPLHF
>-|TRBJ2-3|TRBV2|-
TGTGCCAGCAGACCAGACACAGATACGCAGTATTTT
CASRPDTDTQYF
>-|TRBJ2-7|TRBV12-2|-
TGTGCAAGTCGCTTCCTCTACGAGCAGTACTTC
CASRFLYEQYF
>-|TRBJ2-3|TRBV28|-
TGTGCCAGCAGTTTGGGCCCCGATACGCAGTATTTT
CASSLGPDTQYF
>-|TRBJ2-5|TRBV7-3|TRBD2
TGTGCCAGCAGCTTATCTAGCGGGAGGCAAGAGACCCAGTACTTC
CASSLSSGRQETQYF
>-|TRBJ1-2|TRBV5-1|TRBD1
TGCGCCAGCAGCTTGGCTGGGACAGGGCGCGGCTACACCTTC
CASSLAGTGRGYTF
>-|TRBJ1-5|TRBV5-6|-
TGTGCCAGCAGCCGGGGATTCAATCAGCCCCAGCATTTT
CASSRGFNQPQHF
>-|TRBJ2-7|TRBV30|TRBD1
TGTGCCTGGAGTATCCCGGGACAGATCTCCAACGAGCAGTACTTC
CAWSIPGQISNEQYF
>-|TRBJ2-7|TRBV11-2|TRBD2
TGTGCCAGCAGAGTGGCGGGAGGGGCCTACGAGCAGTACTTC
CASRVAGGAYEQYF
>-|TRBJ2-3|TRBV11-2|TRBD2
TGTGCCAGCAGCTTAACTAGCGCGGGTACAGATACGCAGTATTTT
CASSLTSAGTDTQYF
>-|TRBJ1-6|TRBV25-1|TRBD1
TGTGCCAGCAGCCGGGACAGGGTTAATTCACCCCTCCACTTT
CASSRDRVNSPLHF
>-|TRBJ2-7|TRBV19|TRBD2
TGTGCCAGTAGTGCCGTAACGTATAGCGGGAGAGGCTACGAGCAGTACTTC
CASSAVTYSGRGYEQYF
>-|TRBJ2-4|TRBV28|-
TGTGCCAGCAGTACCGGGAGCGCCCCCAAAAACATTCAGTACTTC
CASSTGSAPKNIQYF
>-|TRBJ1-2|TRBV2|TRBD1
TGTGCCAGCGGCGCCGACAGGGGGGAATCCGGTTTC
CASGADRGESGF
>-|TRBJ2-2|TRBV4-1|-
TGCGCCAGCAGCCAAAGCTTCGGGGGAGTCGACGGGGAGCTGTTTTTT
CASSQSFGGVDGELFF
>-|TRBJ1-4|TRBV5-8|TRBD1
TGTGCCAGCAGCTTTAACGGACAGGCTAATGAAAAACTGTTTTTT
CASSFNGQANEKLFF
>once|TRBJ2-1|TRBV10-2|TRBD1
TGCGCCAGCAGAGAAGGACAGGGGGTAGGGAATGAGCAGTTCTTC
CASREGQGVGNEQFF
>-|TRBJ1-2|TRBV9|TRBD1
TGTGCCAGCAGCCCAGTGTTGGGACAGGGGGCGCCGATTGGGTATGGCTACACCTTC
CASSPVLGQGAPIGYGYTF
>many|TRBJ1-5|TRBV18|-
TGTGCCAGCTCACCGGCGGGAGGCTTTAGTCAGCCCCAGCATTTT
CASSPAGGFSQPQHF
>-|TRBJ2-5|TRBV28|TRBD1
TGTGCCAGCAGATGGGGACAGCAAGAGACCCAGTACTTC
CASRWGQQETQYF
>-|TRBJ1-1|TRBV11-2|-
TGTGCCAGCAGCTTAGATCTCTGGGGTAGGGGGACTGAAGCTTTCTTT
CASSLDLWGRGTEAFF
>-|TRBJ1-1|TRBV19|-
TGTGCCAGTAGTAACCTGAGCGGGACATTTCTAAAAGCTTTCTTT
CASSNLSGTFLKAFF
>-|TRBJ1-1|TRBV30|-
TGTGCCTGGAGCCCAAGTGGAGGGGAAGCTTTCTTT
CAWSPSGGEAFF
>-|TRBJ1-2|TRBV4-1|-
TGCGCCAGCAGCCAATACGAGGTGGCGGCGGGCTATGGCTACACCTTC
CASSQYEVAAGYGYTF
>-|TRBJ1-4|TRBV28|-
TGTGCCAGTCGGCGGTCCGCAACTAATGAAAAACTGTTTTTT
CASRRSATNEKLFF
>once|TRBJ2-2|TRBV4-1|TRBD2
TGCGCCAGCAGCACTCCGGGACTAGCGGGAGGGACCGGGGAGCTGTTTTTT
CASSTPGLAGGTGELFF
>few|TRBJ2-1|TRBV7-6|-
TGTGCCAGCAGCCCAGACGGGGGAACATACAATGAGCAGTTCTTC
CASSPDGGTYNEQFF
>-|TRBJ2-3|TRBV5-4|TRBD2
TGTGCCAGCAGGCCTCAGCGGGGCAACACAGATACGCAGTATTTT
CASRPQRGNTDTQYF
>-|TRBJ1-1|TRBV7-9|-
TGTGCCAGCAGCTTTAAAGGACGGGGAGAAGCTTTCTTT
CASSFKGRGEAFF
>-|TRBJ2-7|TRBV28|TRBD2
TGTGCCAGCCGGCCTAGCGGTGCCTACGAGCAGTACTTC
CASRPSGAYEQYF
>-|TRBJ1-5|TRBV4-1|TRBD1
TGCGCCAGCAGCCAAGGGGACAGTTATAGTGAGGGCAATCAGCCCCAGCATTTT
CASSQGDSYSEGNQPQHF
>-|TRBJ2-2|TRBV5-1|TRBD2
TGCGCCAGCAGCCCGGAAGGGACTAGCGGGAGGGCATGGGACACCGGGGAGCTGTTTTTT
CASSPEGTSGRAWDTGELFF
>-|TRBJ2-7|TRBV5-1|-
TGCGCCAGCGCCCAGGGAAGTAGCTCCTACGAGCAGTACTTC
CASAQGSSSYEQYF
>-|TRBJ2-1|TRBV21-1|-
TGTGCCAGCAGCACGGGACTAGCGGGTTACAATGAGCAGTTCTTC
CASSTGLAGYNEQFF
>-|TRBJ2-2|TRBV27|-
TGTGCCAGCAGTTTCTGGCTGACTTGGAACACCGGGGAGCTGTTTTTT
CASSFWLTWNTGELFF
>-|TRBJ1-3|TRBV28|TRBD1
TGTGCCAGCAGTTACCGACAGGGCCACTCTGGAAACACCATATATTTT
CASSYRQGHSGNTIYF
>-|TRBJ1-5|TRBV30|-
TGTGCCTGGAGTGGAGGCCTCTATAGCAATCAGCCCCAGCATTTT
CAWSGGLYSNQPQHF
>-|TRBJ1-1|TRBV19|-
TGTGCCAGTAGTTCAAGGGACACCGTGAACACTGAAGCTTTCTTT
CASSSRDTVNTEAFF
>few|TRBJ1-1|TRBV2|TRBD1
TGTGCCAGCACAGGACAGGGAGCCACTGAAGCTTTCTTT
CASTGQGATEAFF
>few|TRBJ1-1|TRBV15|-
TGTGCCACCAGCAGCGAGCTAAATGAAGCTTTCTTT
CATSSELNEAFF
>-|TRBJ2-7|TRBV5-4|-
TGTGCCAGCAGCTCGTCCGGGAGTCACTCCTACGAGCAGTACTTC
CASSSSGSHSYEQYF
>-|TRBJ2-1|TRBV19|TRBD2
TGTGCCAGTAGTACCGCGACTAGCGGGTACAATGAGCAGTTCTTC
CASSTATSGYNEQFF
>few|TRBJ2-1|TRBV28|-
TGTGCCACCCGGGACACATCGGGCCACAATGAGCAGTTCTTC
CATRDTSGHNEQFF
>-|TRBJ2-4|TRBV15|TRBD2
TGTGCCACCAGCAGCCGACTAGCGGGAGTCAAAAACATTCAGTACTTC
CATSSRLAGVKNIQYF
>-|TRBJ2-1|TRBV19|TRBD2
TGTGCCAGTAGTAGGACTAGGGGCTACAATGAGCAGTTCTTC
CASSRTRGYNEQFF
>-|TRBJ2-7|TRBV5-6|-
TGTGCCAGCAGCTCCGTTGGGGTTCAGGGGAACTACGAGCAGTACTTC
CASSSVGVQGNYEQYF
>once|TRBJ2-2|TRBV28|TRBD1
TGTGCCACCTCAAAGACAGGGGGAAACACCGGGGAGCTGTTTTTT
CATSKTGGNTGELFF
>-|TRBJ2-5|TRBV10-3|TRBD2
TGTGCCATCAGAGAGAGCGGGAACCAAGAGACCCAGTACTTC
CAIRESGNQETQYF